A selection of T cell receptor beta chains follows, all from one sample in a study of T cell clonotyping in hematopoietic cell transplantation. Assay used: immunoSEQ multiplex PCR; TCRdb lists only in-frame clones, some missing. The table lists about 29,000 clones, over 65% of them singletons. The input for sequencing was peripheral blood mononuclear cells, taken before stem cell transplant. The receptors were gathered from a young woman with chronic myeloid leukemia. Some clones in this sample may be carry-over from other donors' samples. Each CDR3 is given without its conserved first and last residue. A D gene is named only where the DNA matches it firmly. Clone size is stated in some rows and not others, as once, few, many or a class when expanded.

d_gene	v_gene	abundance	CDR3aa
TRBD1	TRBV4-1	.	ASSQRTGDNQPQH
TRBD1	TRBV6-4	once	ASSDSRTGAGYT
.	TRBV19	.	ASSIVRAGANVLT
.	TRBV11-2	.	ASKSSGTSTDTQY
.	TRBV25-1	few	ASSETRAGYT
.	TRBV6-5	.	ASRRTTNTEAF
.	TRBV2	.	ASSERGLEIRKSGTQY
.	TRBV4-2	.	ASSQHTGIEGTGELF
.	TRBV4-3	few	ASSQGRGQNTGELF
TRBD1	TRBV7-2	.	ASSLLSGQGAYEQY
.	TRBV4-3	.	ASSQDRAGGRNYNEQF
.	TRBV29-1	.	SVGGFSNQPQH
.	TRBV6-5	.	ASTPRRPNEKLF
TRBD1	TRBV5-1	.	ASSLGGTGDTVLGYT
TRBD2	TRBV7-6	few	ASSFRTSGNNEQF
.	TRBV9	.	ASSVDTASSYEQY
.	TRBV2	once	ASGSNSYEQY
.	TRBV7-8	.	ASSLYGGSQETQY
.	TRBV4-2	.	ASSHDPDEDGYT
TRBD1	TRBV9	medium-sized	ASSVPSGGPNTGELF
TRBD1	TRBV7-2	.	ASSLRGQGAYNEQF
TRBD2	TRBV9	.	ASSSQAGGSTDTQY
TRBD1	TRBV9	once	ASRGTGNYGYT
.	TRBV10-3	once	AGLPFDGYT
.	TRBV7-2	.	ASSEDINTGELF
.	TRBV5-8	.	ASTVQVRGEAF
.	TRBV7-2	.	ASSFIHIPDQPQH
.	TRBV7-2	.	ASSLFPENIQY
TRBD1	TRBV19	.	ASSPGGEQY